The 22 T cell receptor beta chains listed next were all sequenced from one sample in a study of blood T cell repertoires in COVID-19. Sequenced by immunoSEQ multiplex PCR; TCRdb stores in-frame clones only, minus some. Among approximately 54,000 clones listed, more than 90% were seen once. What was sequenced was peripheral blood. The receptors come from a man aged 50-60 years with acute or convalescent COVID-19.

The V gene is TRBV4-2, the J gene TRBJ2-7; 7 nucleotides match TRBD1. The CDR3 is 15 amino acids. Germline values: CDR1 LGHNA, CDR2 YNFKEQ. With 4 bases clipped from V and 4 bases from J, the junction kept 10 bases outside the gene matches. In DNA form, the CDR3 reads TGTGCCAGCAGCCCCAATCCGGACAGGAGATACGAGCAGTACTTC. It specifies CASSPNPDRRYEQYF.

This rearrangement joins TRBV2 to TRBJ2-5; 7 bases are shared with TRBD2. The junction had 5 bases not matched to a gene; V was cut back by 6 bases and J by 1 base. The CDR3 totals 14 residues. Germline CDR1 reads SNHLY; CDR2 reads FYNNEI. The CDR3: CASRAASGQETQYF. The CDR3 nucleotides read TGTGCCAGCAGGGCGGCTAGCGGCCAAGAGACCCAGTACTTC.

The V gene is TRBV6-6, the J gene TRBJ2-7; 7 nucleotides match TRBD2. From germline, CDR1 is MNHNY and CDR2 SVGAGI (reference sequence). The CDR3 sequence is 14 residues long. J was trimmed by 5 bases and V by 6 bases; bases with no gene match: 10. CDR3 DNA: TGTGCCAGCAGCGACTGGGCGGGAGCTAACGAGCAGTACTTC. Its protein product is CASSDWAGANEQYF.

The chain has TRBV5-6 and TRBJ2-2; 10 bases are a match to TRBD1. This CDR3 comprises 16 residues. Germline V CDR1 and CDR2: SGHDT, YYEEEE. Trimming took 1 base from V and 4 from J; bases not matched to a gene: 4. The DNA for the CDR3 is TGTGCCAGCAGCTTGCGCGACAGGGGGCCCACCGGGGAGCTGTTTTTT. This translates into CASSLRDRGPTGELFF.

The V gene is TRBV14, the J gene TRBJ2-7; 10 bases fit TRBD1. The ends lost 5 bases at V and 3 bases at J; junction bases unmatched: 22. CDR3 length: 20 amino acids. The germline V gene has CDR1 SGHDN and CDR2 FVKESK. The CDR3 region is CASSLKALFSSGTGVYEQYF. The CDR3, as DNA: TGTGCCAGCAGCTTAAAGGCCCTATTCAGTTCCGGGACAGGGGTCTACGAGCAGTACTTC. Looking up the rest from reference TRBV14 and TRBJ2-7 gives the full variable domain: EAGVTQFPSHSVIEKGQTVTLRCDPISGHDNLYWYRRVMGKEIKFLLHFVKESKQDESGMPNNRFLAERTGGTYSTLKVQPAELEDSGVYFCASSLKALFSSGTGVYEQYFGPGTRLTVT.

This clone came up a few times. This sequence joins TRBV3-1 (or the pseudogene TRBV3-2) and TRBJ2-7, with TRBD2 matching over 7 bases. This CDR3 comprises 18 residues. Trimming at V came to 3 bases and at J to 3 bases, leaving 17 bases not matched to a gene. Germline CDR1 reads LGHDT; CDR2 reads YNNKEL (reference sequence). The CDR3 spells CASSQGGSWDSEVYEQYF. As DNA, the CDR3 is TGTGCCAGCAGCCAGGGGGGGTCCTGGGACTCTGAAGTCTACGAGCAGTACTTC.

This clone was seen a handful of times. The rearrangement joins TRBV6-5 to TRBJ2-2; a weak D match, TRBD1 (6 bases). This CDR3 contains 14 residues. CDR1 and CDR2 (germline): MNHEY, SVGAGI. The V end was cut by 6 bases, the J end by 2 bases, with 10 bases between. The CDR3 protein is CASRSDSNTGELFF. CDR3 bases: TGTGCCAGCAGATCGGACAGTAACACCGGGGAGCTGTTTTTT.

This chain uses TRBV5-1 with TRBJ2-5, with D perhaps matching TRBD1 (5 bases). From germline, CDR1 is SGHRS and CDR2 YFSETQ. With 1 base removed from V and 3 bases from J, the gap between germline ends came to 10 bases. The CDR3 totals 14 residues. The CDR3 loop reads CASSLQGQKETQYF. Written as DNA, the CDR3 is TGCGCCAGCAGCTTGCAGGGTCAGAAAGAGACCCAGTACTTC.

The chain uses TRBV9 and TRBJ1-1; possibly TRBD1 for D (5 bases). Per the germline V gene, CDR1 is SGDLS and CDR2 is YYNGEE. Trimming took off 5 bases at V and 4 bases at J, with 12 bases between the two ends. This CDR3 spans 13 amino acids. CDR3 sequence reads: CASSQGLGTEAFF. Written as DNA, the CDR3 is TGTGCCAGCAGTCAGGGATTGGGCACTGAAGCTTTCTTT. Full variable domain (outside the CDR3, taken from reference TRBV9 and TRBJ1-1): DSGVTQTPKHLITATGQRVTLRCSPRSGDLSVYWYQQSLDQGLQFLIQYYNGEERAKGNILERFSAQQFPDLHSELNLSSLELGDSALYFCASSQGLGTEAFFGQGTRLTVV.

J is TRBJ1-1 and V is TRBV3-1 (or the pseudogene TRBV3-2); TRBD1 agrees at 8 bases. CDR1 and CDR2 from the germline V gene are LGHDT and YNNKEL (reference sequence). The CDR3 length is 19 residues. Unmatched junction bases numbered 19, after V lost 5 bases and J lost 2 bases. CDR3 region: CASSNTPDREGLRNTEAFF. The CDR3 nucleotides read TGTGCCAGCAGCAACACCCCGGACAGGGAAGGCTTAAGAAACACTGAAGCTTTCTTT.

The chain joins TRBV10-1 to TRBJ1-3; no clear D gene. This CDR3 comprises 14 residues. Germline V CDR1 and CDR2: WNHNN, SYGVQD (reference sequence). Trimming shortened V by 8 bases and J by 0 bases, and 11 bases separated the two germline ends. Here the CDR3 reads CASFKASSGNTIYF. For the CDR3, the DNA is TGCGCCAGCTTTAAGGCTAGCTCTGGAAACACCATATATTTT.

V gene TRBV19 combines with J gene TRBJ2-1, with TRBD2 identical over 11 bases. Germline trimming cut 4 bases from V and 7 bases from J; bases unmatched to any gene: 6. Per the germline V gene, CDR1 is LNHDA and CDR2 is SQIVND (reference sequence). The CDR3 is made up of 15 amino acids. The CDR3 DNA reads TGTGCCAGTAGTAGACGTAGCGGGAGGGCGAATGAGCAGTTCTTC. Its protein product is CASSRRSGRANEQFF.

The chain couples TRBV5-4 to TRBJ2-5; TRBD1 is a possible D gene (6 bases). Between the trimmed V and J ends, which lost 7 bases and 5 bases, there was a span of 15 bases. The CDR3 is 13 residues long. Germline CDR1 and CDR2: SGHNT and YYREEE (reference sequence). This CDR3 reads CASAPQGQETQYF. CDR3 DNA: TGTGCCAGCGCCCCGCAGGGGCAGGAGACCCAGTACTTC.

CDR3 coding DNA: TGTGCCAGCAGCTTAGGACAGTACGAGCAGTACTTC. Its translation is CASSLGQYEQYF. The chain is built from TRBV7-2 and TRBJ2-7, with D perhaps TRBD1 (5 bases). V lost 1 base and J lost 4, with 5 bases in between. The CDR3 consists of 12 residues. In germline, CDR1 is SGHTA, CDR2 FQGNSA.

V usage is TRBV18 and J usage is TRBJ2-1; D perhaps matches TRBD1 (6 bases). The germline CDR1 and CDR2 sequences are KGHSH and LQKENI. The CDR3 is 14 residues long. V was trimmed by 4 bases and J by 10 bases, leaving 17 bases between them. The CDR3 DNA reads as TGTGCCAGCTCACGCTCCACAGGGTGGGGCGAGCAGTTCTTC. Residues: CASSRSTGWGEQFF.

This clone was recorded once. CDR3 DNA sequence: TGTGCCAGCAGTTACTCCCCCTATGAGGGGGCGGGGACGCAGTATTTT. Encoded protein: CASSYSPYEGAGTQYF. The chain is built from TRBV6-5 and TRBJ2-3; maybe TRBD1 (7 bases). V was trimmed by 0 bases and J by 9 bases, leaving 19 bases between them. Germline V gene sequence: CDR1 MNHEY, CDR2 SVGAGI. CDR3 length: 16 amino acids.

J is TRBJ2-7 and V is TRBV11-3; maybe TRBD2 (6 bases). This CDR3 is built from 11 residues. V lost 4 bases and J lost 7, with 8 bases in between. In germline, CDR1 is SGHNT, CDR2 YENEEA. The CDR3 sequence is CASSSTREQYF. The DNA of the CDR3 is TGTGCCAGCAGCTCGACTAGAGAGCAGTACTTC.

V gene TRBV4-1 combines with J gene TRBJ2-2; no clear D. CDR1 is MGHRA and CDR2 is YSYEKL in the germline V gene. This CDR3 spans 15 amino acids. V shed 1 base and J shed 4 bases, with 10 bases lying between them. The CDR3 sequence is CASSQGGRITGELFF. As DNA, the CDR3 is TGCGCCAGCAGCCAAGGCGGTAGGATCACCGGGGAGCTGTTTTTT.

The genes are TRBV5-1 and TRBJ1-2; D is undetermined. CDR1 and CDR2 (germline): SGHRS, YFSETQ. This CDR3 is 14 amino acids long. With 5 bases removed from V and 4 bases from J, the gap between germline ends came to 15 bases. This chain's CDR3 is CASRYPGISYGYTF. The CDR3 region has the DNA TGCGCCAGCAGGTACCCGGGAATCAGCTATGGCTACACCTTC.

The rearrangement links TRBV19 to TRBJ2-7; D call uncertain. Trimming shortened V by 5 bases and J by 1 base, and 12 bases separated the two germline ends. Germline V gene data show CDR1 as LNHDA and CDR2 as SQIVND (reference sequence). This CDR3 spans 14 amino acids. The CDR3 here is CASSQSGGSYEQYF. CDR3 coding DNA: TGTGCCAGTAGTCAATCCGGCGGATCCTACGAGCAGTACTTC.

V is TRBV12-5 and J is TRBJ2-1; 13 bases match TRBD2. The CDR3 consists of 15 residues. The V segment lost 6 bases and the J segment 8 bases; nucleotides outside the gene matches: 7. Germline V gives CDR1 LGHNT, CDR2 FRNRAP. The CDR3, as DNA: TGTGCTAGTGGACTGGGGACTAGCGGGACCCATGAGCAGTTCTTC. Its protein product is CASGLGTSGTHEQFF.

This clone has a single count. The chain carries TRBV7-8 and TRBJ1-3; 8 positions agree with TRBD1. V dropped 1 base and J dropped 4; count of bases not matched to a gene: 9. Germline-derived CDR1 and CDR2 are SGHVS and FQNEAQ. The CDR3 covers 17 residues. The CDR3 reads CASSLVPGQAEGNTIYF. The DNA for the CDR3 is TGTGCCAGCAGCTTAGTTCCGGGACAGGCAGAAGGAAACACCATATATTTT.